The 28 T cell receptor beta chains in this list originate from one sample, sequenced in a study of CD8+ T cells in alopecia areata. Reverse transcription of extracted RNA yielded cDNA, which provided the sequencing template. Measured with immunoSEQ multiplex PCR; TCRdb has only the in-frame clones, and not every one. Of more than 150,000 clones in the sample, roughly half are singletons; the top ten hold 10%. Treatment given: oral pan-JAK inhibitor, 5-10 mg twice daily. The sample consisted of CD8+ T cells sorted from blood, taken at week 52, from a patient treated with tofacitinib. These receptor sequences come from a human donor with alopecia areata.

The J gene is TRBJ2-3, the V gene TRBV4-2; D may be TRBD1 or TRBD2 (5 bases each). The CDR3 consists of 15 residues. With 2 bases removed from V and 1 base from J, the gap between germline ends came to 10 bases. The germline CDR1 and CDR2 sequences are LGHNA and YNFKEQ. CDR3 DNA sequence: TGTGCCAGCAGCCAATTGGGGGTTGGCACAGATACGCAGTATTTT. Its translation is CASSQLGVGTDTQYF.

The chain uses TRBV29-1 and TRBJ2-2; 7 nucleotides match TRBD1. Germline trimming cut 5 bases from V and 0 bases from J; bases unmatched to any gene: 9. Germline V gene data show CDR1 as SQVTM and CDR2 as ANQGSEA. The CDR3 has 16 amino acids. The CDR3 reads CSVSGTAEPNTGELFF. The DNA of the CDR3 is TGCAGCGTTTCCGGGACAGCGGAACCGAACACCGGGGAGCTGTTTTTT.

CDR3 sequence (DNA): TGTGCCAGCAGCTTGCAGGGGCGAAAAATAGATACGCAGTATTTT. It is translated as CASSLQGRKIDTQYF. The V gene is TRBV5-4, the J gene TRBJ2-3, with D possibly TRBD1 on 6 matching bases. V lost 1 base and J lost 5, with 14 bases in between. The germline CDR1 and CDR2 sequences are SGHNT and YYREEE (reference sequence). The CDR3 extends over 15 amino acids.

In its sample, this clone was seen many times. The V call is TRBV5-1, the J call TRBJ2-3; TRBD1 might be the D (6 bases). CDR1 and CDR2 (germline): SGHRS, YFSETQ. The CDR3 is 13 amino acids. Trimming stripped 4 bases from V and 6 bases from J, with 12 bases between. The chain's CDR3 is CASSNWGRDTQYF. CDR3 bases: TGCGCCAGCAGCAATTGGGGGCGGGATACGCAGTATTTT.

The chain employs TRBV2 and TRBJ2-5; D possibly corresponds to TRBD1 (6 bases). V shed 8 bases and J shed 4 bases, with 11 bases lying between them. The CDR3 length is 12 residues. Per germline, CDR1 SNHLY and CDR2 FYNNEI. As DNA, the CDR3 is TGTGCCAGCCCAGGGGAAAGAGAGACCCAGTACTTC. Translating gives CASPGERETQYF. The whole variable domain, filled in from reference TRBV2 and TRBJ2-5, reads EPEVTQTPSHQVTQMGQEVILRCVPISNHLYFYWYRQILGQKVEFLVSFYNNEISEKSEIFDDQFSVERPDGSNFTLKIRSTKLEDSAMYFCASPGERETQYFGPGTRLLVL.

V and J are TRBV2 and TRBJ2-1; 7 bases fit TRBD2. The CDR3 is 16 amino acids. The germline V gene has CDR1 SNHLY and CDR2 FYNNEI. The V and J ends lost 0 bases and 5 bases, in that order; junction bases with no gene match: 7. The CDR3 nucleotides read TGTGCCAGCAGTGAAGCTGGCGGGGGAGTAAACAATGAGCAGTTCTTC. Its translation is CASSEAGGGVNNEQFF.

This clone showed up just a few times. V and J are TRBV5-1 and TRBJ2-1, with 8 bases matching TRBD1. Germline CDR1 SGHRS, CDR2 YFSETQ. The junction had 5 bases not matched to a gene; V was cut back by 0 bases and J by 6 bases. The CDR3 extends over 15 amino acids. CDR3 coding DNA: TGCGCCAGCAGCTTGGGGACAGGGATAGCCAATGAGCAGTTCTTC. Encoded protein: CASSLGTGIANEQFF.

This clone was counted between two and nine times. The chain carries TRBV29-1 and TRBJ1-3; D remains ambiguous. The V end lost 2 bases, the J end lost 5 bases, and 13 bases lay between the germline ends. The CDR3 covers 14 residues. Germline V lookup: CDR1 SQVTM, CDR2 ANQGSEA. The DNA for the CDR3 is TGCAGCGTTGAATTTCACTTCCACAGAAACACCATATATTTT. It translates to CSVEFHFHRNTIYF.

V gene TRBV5-4 combines with J gene TRBJ2-4; 10 bases line up with TRBD1. V lost 4 bases, J lost 8 bases, and 12 bases stayed unmatched. The V gene's germline CDR1 is SGHNT and CDR2 YYREEE (reference sequence). This CDR3 region has 16 residues. CDR3 coding DNA: TGTGCCAGCAGCGACATGACAGGGGGCGCTCGGGACATTCAGTACTTC. Translating it yields CASSDMTGGARDIQYF.

The rearrangement uses TRBV5-1 and TRBJ1-1; perhaps TRBD1 as D (5 bases). The CDR3 length is 15 residues. V shed 0 bases and J shed 1 base, with 10 bases lying between them. Germline CDR1 SGHRS, CDR2 YFSETQ. The CDR3 region has the DNA TGCGCCAGCAGCTTGGGGGGACGGACGAACACTGAAGCTTTCTTT. This translates into CASSLGGRTNTEAFF.

This sequence joins TRBV10-2 and TRBJ1-1; D unclear. Germline V gives CDR1 WSHSY, CDR2 SAAADI. The CDR3 has 11 amino acids. V was shortened by 6 bases and J by 1 base, with 3 bases between the two germline ends. The CDR3 loop reads CASSRNTEAFF. The CDR3 nucleotides are TGCGCCAGCAGCAGGAACACTGAAGCTTTCTTT.

Only one count was recorded for this clone. The J gene is TRBJ1-6, the V gene TRBV9, with D perhaps matching TRBD1 (6 bases). The V end was cut by 0 bases, the J end by 8 bases, with 9 bases between. Germline assignment: CDR1 SGDLS and CDR2 YYNGEE. The CDR3 extends over 14 amino acids. DNA for the CDR3: TGTGCCAGCAGCGTAGAGGCAGGGGATTCACCCCTCCACTTT. Protein: CASSVEAGDSPLHF. Supplemented by reference TRBV9 and TRBJ1-6, the full variable domain reads DSGVTQTPKHLITATGQRVTLRCSPRSGDLSVYWYQQSLDQGLQFLIQYYNGEERAKGNILERFSAQQFPDLHSELNLSSLELGDSALYFCASSVEAGDSPLHFGNGTRLTVT.

This rearrangement joins TRBV6-1 to TRBJ2-5, with D possibly being TRBD2 (5 bases). This CDR3 has 13 amino acids. CDR1 and CDR2 (germline): MNHNS, SASEGT. The V end was cut by 5 bases, the J end by 5 bases, with 12 bases between. The CDR3 sequence is CASSSNPGETQYF. The CDR3 bases are TGTGCCAGCAGTTCGAACCCGGGGGAGACCCAGTACTTC.

With regard to this clone: At one of its ends the junction is not consistent with the germline gene, which may arise from a read error. CDR3 sequence reads: CASSQEAAGGGADF. CDR3 in DNA: TGCGCCAGCAGCCAAGAGGCGGCGGGCGGGGGGGCGGATTTT. V is TRBV4-1 and J is TRBJ2-3; 9 nucleotides agree with TRBD2. Germline lookup yields CDR1 MGHRA and CDR2 YSYEKL. The CDR3 sequence is 14 residues long.

The chain recombines TRBV7-8 with TRBJ2-7; D might be TRBD2 (6 bases). The germline V and J ends were trimmed by 5 bases and 3 bases, with 17 bases remaining between them. From germline, CDR1 is SGHVS and CDR2 FQNEAQ. This CDR3 has 15 residues. The CDR3 region has the DNA TGTGCCAGCAGCCAACACGGGGACTTACACTACGAGCAGTACTTC. The encoded protein is CASSQHGDLHYEQYF.

The J gene is TRBJ1-2, the V gene TRBV27; no clear D. The germline gives CDR1 MNHEY, CDR2 SMNVEV (reference sequence). The V gene lost 4 bases and the J gene lost 4 bases, with 13 bases spanning the gap. This CDR3 has 14 amino acids. The DNA for the CDR3 is TGTGCCAGCAGTTCAGAACCGAGAGGCTATGGCTACACCTTC. Amino acids: CASSSEPRGYGYTF.

For this clone: The junction departs from germline at one end; a sequencing error may be responsible. The chain employs TRBV27 and TRBJ1-1; D may be TRBD1 (6 bases). The CDR3 consists of 15 residues. Germline V CDR1 and CDR2: MNHEY, SMNVEV (reference sequence). CDR3 in amino acids: CASTLSGGGRTEAFF. The CDR3 DNA sequence: TGTGCCAGCACTTTATCGGGAGGGGGTCGGACTGAAGCTTTCTTT.

This clone was counted a few times. CDR3 region: CASSYRDGPSYEQYF. The CDR3 nucleotides read TGTGCCAGCAGCTACCGGGACGGACCCTCCTACGAGCAGTACTTC. The V and J genes are TRBV13 and TRBJ2-7; either TRBD1 or TRBD2 may fit D (5 bases each). The V gene's germline CDR1 is PRHDT and CDR2 FYEKMQ (reference sequence). Trimming took off 4 bases at V and 0 bases at J, with 13 bases between the two ends. CDR3 size: 15 residues.

This clone was found a few times. The chain couples TRBV5-6 to TRBJ2-5, with a tentative D call TRBD2 (6 bases). CDR3 length: 13 amino acids. Germline CDR1 reads SGHDT; CDR2 reads YYEEEE. The V end lost 5 bases, the J end lost 5 bases, and 13 bases lay between the germline ends. The CDR3 sequence is CASSPGVAETQYF. The CDR3, as DNA: TGTGCCAGCAGTCCGGGGGTGGCGGAGACCCAGTACTTC.

V usage is TRBV6-5 and J usage is TRBJ2-1; D is possibly TRBD2 (5 bases). Germline CDR1 and CDR2: MNHEY and SVGAGI. The length of the CDR3 is 15 residues. Between the trimmed V and J ends, which lost 0 bases and 9 bases, there was a span of 15 bases. The CDR3 here is CASSYSSVGAGEQFF. In DNA, the CDR3 is TGTGCCAGCAGTTACTCGAGCGTAGGTGCGGGTGAGCAGTTCTTC.

This clone was recorded a few times. CDR3 in amino acids: CASSPLASVRYF. The CDR3 region has the DNA TGTGCCAGCAGCCCTCTAGCGTCCGTGAGGTATTTT. The chain employs TRBV7-2 and TRBJ2-3, with D possibly matching TRBD2 (6 bases). From germline, CDR1 is SGHTA and CDR2 FQGNSA. The V gene lost 5 bases and the J gene lost 14 bases, with 17 bases spanning the gap. This CDR3 has 12 residues.

The V gene is TRBV6-5, the J gene TRBJ2-3; no firm D call. Looked up from germline, CDR1 is MNHEY and CDR2 is SVGAGI. V gave up 5 bases and J gave up 6 bases, with 12 bases separating them. The CDR3 totals 13 residues. The CDR3 loop reads CASSIDWPDTQYF. The CDR3 nucleotides are TGTGCCAGCAGTATAGACTGGCCTGATACGCAGTATTTT.

This rearrangement joins TRBV7-2 to TRBJ1-1; the D gene is possibly TRBD1 (6 bases). The CDR3 loop spans 13 amino acids. With 2 bases removed from V and 8 bases from J, the gap between germline ends came to 12 bases. Germline V gives CDR1 SGHTA, CDR2 FQGNSA. The CDR3 sequence is CASSLPVRGEAFF. The CDR3, as DNA: TGTGCCAGCAGCTTACCGGTGAGGGGGGAAGCTTTCTTT.

The chain carries TRBV11-2 and TRBJ2-3, with D unresolved. Germline values: CDR1 SGHAT, CDR2 FQNNGV. This CDR3 spans 13 amino acids. V lost 5 bases to trimming and J lost 6 bases, with 12 bases between them. The CDR3 bases are TGTGCCAGCAGCACACCGCCTCCGGATACGCAGTATTTT. Its translation: CASSTPPPDTQYF.

The V call is TRBV11-2, the J call TRBJ2-3; no firm D call. The germline V gene encodes CDR1 SGHAT and CDR2 FQNNGV. CDR3 length: 15 residues. The V gene lost 3 bases and the J gene lost 4 bases, with 14 bases spanning the gap. CDR3: CASSLPWGSSDTQYF. CDR3 nucleotide sequence: TGTGCCAGCAGCTTGCCATGGGGTTCATCAGATACGCAGTATTTT.

This clone was counted a few times. The V gene is TRBV10-3, the J gene TRBJ1-6; 7 bases map to TRBD1. The CDR3 contains 14 residues. The J segment lost 7 bases and the V segment lost 0 bases, leaving 0 bases of the junction unmatched. Germline CDR1 and CDR2: ENHRY and SYGVKD. Here the CDR3 reads CAISESGQNSPLHF. In DNA, the CDR3 is TGTGCCATCAGTGAGTCGGGACAGAATTCACCCCTCCACTTT.

Worth noting for this clone: The germline gene is not matched at one end of the junction; a read error may be the cause. V usage is TRBV7-7 and J usage is TRBJ2-7; no clear D. Germline lookup yields CDR1 SSHAT and CDR2 FNYEAQ (reference sequence). The length of the CDR3 is 13 residues. CDR3 residues: CASSPGQAGEQYF. The CDR3, as DNA: TGTGCTAGCAGCCCCGGTCAGGCCGGCGAGCAGTACTTC.

DNA for the CDR3: TGTGCCAGCAGCTTGGGCCTAAATGAGCAGTTCTTC. Amino acids: CASSLGLNEQFF. The rearrangement uses TRBV7-9 and TRBJ2-1; D gene unclear. The CDR3 totals 12 residues. V dropped 3 bases and J dropped 7 bases, with 7 bases sitting between them. Germline assignment: CDR1 SEHNR and CDR2 FQNEAQ (reference sequence).